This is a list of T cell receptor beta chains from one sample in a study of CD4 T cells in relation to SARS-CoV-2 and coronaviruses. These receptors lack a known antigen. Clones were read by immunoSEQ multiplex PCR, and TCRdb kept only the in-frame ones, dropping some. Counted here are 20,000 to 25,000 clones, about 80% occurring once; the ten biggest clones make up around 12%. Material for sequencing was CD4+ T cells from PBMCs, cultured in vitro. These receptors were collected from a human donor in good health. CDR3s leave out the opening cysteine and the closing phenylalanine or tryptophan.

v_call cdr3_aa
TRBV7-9 ASSPRFGALATNEKLF
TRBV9 ASSEGLASYNEQF
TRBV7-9 ASSLEESGYT
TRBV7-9 ASSSLGRTSGPTGYEQY
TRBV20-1 SASSQGHGYT
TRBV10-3 AISDYGGKTYEQY
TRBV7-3 ASSVRDGGNYEQY
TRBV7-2 ASSSNSPGELF
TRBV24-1 ATSGPGQGGHEQY
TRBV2 ASSGFRSYNEQF
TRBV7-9 ASSFGLAEETQY
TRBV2 ASKTGGSYEQY
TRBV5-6 ASSLRVTYNEQF
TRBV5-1 ASSIASSASTGELF
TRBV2 ASSETSGANTQY
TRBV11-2 ASTRNQGTEAF
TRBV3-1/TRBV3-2 ASRTNTGELF
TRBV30 AWKKTQGLDYGYT
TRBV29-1 SVGRQGEITEAF
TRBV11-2 ASSLGWGGASYEQY
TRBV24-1 ATSDLFSPKRRRDRYTGELF
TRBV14 ASNLQGDSPLH